This T cell receptor (beta chain) was captured in a study of shared clonotypes between healthy human individuals. Study-level results: Specimens sampled were limited to blood, with tissue repertoires likely differing.

Sequencing was performed with immunoSEQ multiplex PCR; in TCRdb, only in-frame clones are kept and a portion is missing. The sample contains approximately 2,200,000 clones, about 92% of which appear only once. Naive CD8 populations comprised CD45RO-negative cells positively selected for CCR7, excluding terminally differentiated effector memory CD45RA+ cells. Donors comprised only Caucasian adults living in Nashville, Tennessee. Regarding this clone: Its antigen is unknown.

This receptor was taken from a man younger than 35 in good health. Some clones in this sample may be carry-over from other donors' samples. The material sequenced was naive CD8+ T cells from PBMCs.

CDR3 in DNA: TGTGCCAGCAGTCTCTCAATAGCGGGAGTAGGCAATGAGCAGTTCTTC. The encoded protein is CASSLSIAGVGNEQFF. This rearrangement joins TRBV28 to TRBJ2-1, with 9 bases matching TRBD2. The CDR3 extends over 16 amino acids. Germline V gene sequence: CDR1 MDHEN, CDR2 SYDVKM. V lost 5 bases and J lost 6; bases outside the gene matches: 11.